A single sample is the source of the 8 T cell receptor beta chains below, sequenced in a study of glioma-infiltrating T cells after dendritic cell vaccination. Assay: immunoSEQ multiplex PCR; the TCRdb copy retains only in-frame clones and omits some. The sample holds tens of thousands of clones; roughly 80% are singletons and the top ten take approximately 2.1%. The sample here was blood, taken before dendritic cell vaccination. The source is a human donor with glioblastoma.

The V gene is TRBV5-6, the J gene TRBJ1-5; 11 bases match TRBD1. The CDR3 is made up of 15 amino acids. Trimming took 3 bases from V and 4 from J; bases not matched to a gene: 3. The germline V gene encodes CDR1 SGHDT and CDR2 YYEEEE. CDR3 in amino acids: CASSWTGGRNQPQHF. CDR3 nucleotides: TGTGCCAGCAGCTGGACAGGGGGCCGAAATCAGCCCCAGCATTTT.

The J gene is TRBJ2-7, the V gene TRBV5-1; 7 bases match TRBD2. The V gene's germline CDR1 is SGHRS and CDR2 YFSETQ. The ends lost 0 bases at V and 6 bases at J; junction bases unmatched: 9. The CDR3 totals 15 residues. The CDR3 bases are TGCGCCAGCAGCTTGGGCGCGGGGGAAGCGGGCGAGCAGTACTTC. Amino acids: CASSLGAGEAGEQYF.

A word on this clone: This specimen includes other DNA sequences encoding the same CDR3. J is TRBJ2-1 and V is TRBV5-1, with D possibly TRBD1 on 5 matching bases. V was pared by 0 bases and J by 4 bases, with 11 bases between. The CDR3 length is 15 residues. Germline V CDR1 and CDR2: SGHRS, YFSETQ. CDR3 region: CASSLGQGFYNEQFF. The CDR3 DNA is TGCGCCAGCAGCTTGGGTCAGGGATTTTACAATGAGCAGTTCTTC.

The DNA of the CDR3 is TGTGCCAGTAGAGGGACAGGGATTTCATTTTTGAACACTGAAGCTTTCTTT. The encoded protein is CASRGTGISFLNTEAFF. The chain combines TRBV19 with TRBJ1-1, with 9 bases identical to TRBD1. CDR3 length: 17 residues. V dropped 6 bases and J dropped 0; count of bases not matched to a gene: 11. Germline V gives CDR1 LNHDA, CDR2 SQIVND (reference sequence).

V is TRBV10-3 and J is TRBJ2-2; 8 positions agree with TRBD1. The CDR3 extends over 15 amino acids. Per the germline V gene, CDR1 is ENHRY and CDR2 is SYGVKD. V dropped 6 bases and J dropped 2; count of bases not matched to a gene: 5. The CDR3 sequence is CAIRGDRGNTGELFF. For the CDR3, the DNA is TGTGCCATCAGGGGAGACAGGGGTAACACCGGGGAGCTGTTTTTT.

The rearrangement joins TRBV19 to TRBJ2-3; D is perhaps TRBD1 (6 bases). CDR1 is LNHDA and CDR2 is SQIVND in the germline V gene (reference sequence). The CDR3 runs 16 residues. V was pared by 6 bases and J by 2 bases, with 18 bases between. The CDR3 sequence is CASRKAGGSVTDTQYF. CDR3 nucleotides: TGTGCCAGTAGAAAGGCTGGGGGCTCGGTCACAGATACGCAGTATTTT.

The chain recombines TRBV5-1 with TRBJ2-2; D uncertain. With 2 bases removed from V and 7 bases from J, the gap between germline ends came to 6 bases. The CDR3 runs to 12 residues. Germline V gene data show CDR1 as SGHRS and CDR2 as YFSETQ. CDR3 protein: CASSFRRGELFF. In nucleotides, the CDR3 is TGCGCCAGCAGCTTTCGTCGCGGGGAGCTGTTTTTT.

The chain has TRBV7-3 and TRBJ2-1; TRBD2 matches 12 bases. The CDR3 is made up of 16 amino acids. Trimming cost V 5 bases and J 5 bases; bases outside gene matches: 7. Germline lookup yields CDR1 SGHTA and CDR2 FQGTGA. The CDR3 protein is CASSAHLAGGDNEQFF. The CDR3 region has the DNA TGTGCCAGCAGCGCCCATCTAGCGGGAGGGGACAATGAGCAGTTCTTC.